Below, 23 T cell receptor beta chains from the same sample are listed, as sequenced in a study of beta chain features in type 1 diabetes. Every isolated RNA sample was fully reverse transcribed, so sequencing captured expressed TCRB transcripts. The assay was immunoSEQ multiplex PCR, and TCRdb's table has in-frame clones only and misses some. The repertoire holds around 400,000 clones, with more than 12% as singletons. The sample was naive CD4+ T cells from blood. The receptors were gathered from a woman younger than 35 in good health.

The rearrangement links TRBV14 to TRBJ2-1, with TRBD2 matching over 7 bases. The CDR3 extends over 15 amino acids. V lost 2 bases to trimming and J lost 7 bases; unmatched junction nucleotides: 8. Germline CDR1 is SGHDN and CDR2 is FVKESK. The CDR3 loop reads CASSQWEGLGNEQFF. CDR3 in DNA: TGTGCCAGCAGCCAATGGGAGGGCCTCGGGAATGAGCAGTTCTTC.

This clone was seen a few times. The V and J genes are TRBV5-1 and TRBJ2-5, with TRBD2 as a possible D gene (6 bases). CDR3 length equals 15 residues. Between the trimmed V and J ends, which lost 7 bases and 5 bases, there was a span of 21 bases. Germline V CDR1 and CDR2: SGHRS, YFSETQ. The CDR3 sequence: CASWDGGAVLETQYF. DNA for the CDR3: TGCGCCAGCTGGGATGGAGGGGCGGTTCTGGAGACCCAGTACTTC.

This clone has a handful of counts. This chain links TRBV29-1 with TRBJ2-5, with 9 bases aligning to TRBD2. The germline V gene encodes CDR1 SQVTM and CDR2 ANQGSEA. V lost 4 bases, J lost 3 bases, and 9 bases stayed unmatched. The CDR3 spans 15 residues. DNA of the CDR3: TGCAGCGTTGTTAAGATAGCGGGAGTGGAAGAGACCCAGTACTTC. Residues: CSVVKIAGVEETQYF.

The chain has TRBV7-2 and TRBJ2-7; 7 bases are a match to TRBD2. Trimming cost V 7 bases and J 8 bases; bases outside gene matches: 14. The CDR3 runs to 14 residues. In germline, CDR1 is SGHTA, CDR2 FQGNSA. The CDR3 nucleotides read TGTGCCAGCACCTGGGCGGGGGAACCTACGAAGCAGTACTTC. Translated, it gives CASTWAGEPTKQYF. Full variable domain (rest looked up from reference TRBV7-2 and TRBJ2-7): GAGVSQSPSNKVTEKGKDVELRCDPISGHTALYWYRQSLGQGLEFLIYFQGNSAPDKSGLPSDRFSAERTGGSVSTLTIQRTQQEDSAVYLCASTWAGEPTKQYFGPGTRLTVT.

In its sample, this clone was seen a few times. The sample contains more than one DNA sequence encoding this CDR3. The gene calls are TRBV30 and TRBJ1-1, with D hard to call. The CDR3 has 11 residues. The V gene lost 0 bases and the J gene lost 5 bases, with 4 bases spanning the gap. Germline CDR1 reads GTSNPN; CDR2 reads SVGIG (reference sequence). CDR3 sequence (DNA): TGTGCCTGGAGTGTCCTTACTGAAGCTTTCTTT. This gives the protein CAWSVLTEAFF.

The chain combines TRBV27 with TRBJ2-2; D remains unclear. The CDR3 consists of 16 residues. Trimming took 0 bases from V and 2 from J, leaving 10 bases between them. Looked up from germline, CDR1 is MNHEY and CDR2 is SMNVEV (reference sequence). In DNA, the CDR3 is TGTGCCAGCAGTTTATCAAGTCAGGCCAACACCGGGGAGCTGTTTTTT. Protein product: CASSLSSQANTGELFF.

This clone showed up just a few times. The chain has TRBV11-3 and TRBJ2-1; D may be TRBD1 (7 bases). CDR3 size: 15 residues. CDR1 is SGHNT and CDR2 is YENEEA in the germline V gene. Trimming left V 5 bases short and J 10 bases short, with 21 bases between. CDR3: CASSDQGGRWDEQFF. Here the CDR3 DNA reads TGTGCCAGCAGCGACCAGGGGGGTAGGTGGGACGAGCAGTTCTTC.

This chain links TRBV9 with TRBJ2-7; 7 nucleotides agree with TRBD1. Germline-derived CDR1 and CDR2 are SGDLS and YYNGEE. V dropped 7 bases and J dropped 2; count of bases not matched to a gene: 6. The CDR3 contains 13 residues. CDR3 residues: CASARQGPYEQYF. CDR3 DNA sequence: TGTGCCAGCGCCAGACAGGGCCCCTACGAGCAGTACTTC.

This clone was counted between two and nine times. The chain combines TRBV15 with TRBJ2-1; 11 nucleotides agree with TRBD2. Trimming cost V 0 bases and J 9 bases; bases outside gene matches: 7. Germline V gene sequence: CDR1 LNHNV, CDR2 YYDKDF (reference sequence). CDR3 length equals 16 residues. The CDR3 sequence: CATSRDRLAGGREQFF. CDR3 DNA: TGTGCCACCAGCAGAGATCGGCTAGCGGGAGGACGTGAGCAGTTCTTC.

The V gene is TRBV28, the J gene TRBJ2-3; possibly TRBD1 for D (6 bases). The CDR3 contains 12 residues. Per the germline V gene, CDR1 is MDHEN and CDR2 is SYDVKM. Trimming took off 5 bases at V and 10 bases at J, with 13 bases between the two ends. The CDR3 reads CASSPPDRPQYF. CDR3 nucleotide sequence: TGTGCCAGCAGTCCACCGGACAGACCGCAGTATTTT.

This clone was seen only a few times. The chain combines TRBV15 with TRBJ1-5; the D gene is possibly TRBD1 (5 bases). CDR1 is LNHNV, CDR2 YYDKDF, per germline (reference sequence). This CDR3 contains 15 residues. The V end lost 0 bases, the J end lost 4 bases, and 10 bases lay between the germline ends. This chain's CDR3 is CATSRDQGGNQPQHF. The CDR3 bases are TGTGCCACCAGCAGAGATCAGGGAGGGAATCAGCCCCAGCATTTT.

This clone was found a few times. This sequence joins TRBV5-1 and TRBJ2-7; a possible D gene is TRBD1 (5 bases). The CDR3 length is 14 residues. Trimming pared 1 base from V and 2 bases from J, leaving 10 bases between. In germline, CDR1 is SGHRS, CDR2 YFSETQ. CDR3 sequence reads: CASSLYAGTYEQYF. DNA for the CDR3: TGCGCCAGCAGCTTGTATGCAGGGACCTACGAGCAGTACTTC.

This clone has just a few counts. This chain links TRBV28 with TRBJ2-7, with 11 bases that match TRBD1. V lost 6 bases, J lost 3 bases, and 7 bases stayed unmatched. From germline, CDR1 is MDHEN and CDR2 SYDVKM. CDR3 length equals 15 residues. CDR3 loop: CASRSGTGGNYEQYF. The CDR3 DNA is TGTGCCAGCAGATCCGGGACAGGGGGAAACTACGAGCAGTACTTC.

The V call is TRBV18, the J call TRBJ1-5, with D maybe TRBD1 (5 bases). The V gene's germline CDR1 is KGHSH and CDR2 LQKENI. The CDR3 consists of 15 residues. V lost 2 bases and J 7 bases, leaving 15 bases between the germline ends. CDR3 loop: CASSPNGHFGQPQHF. CDR3 bases: TGTGCCAGCTCACCAAACGGACACTTTGGGCAGCCCCAGCATTTT.

This clone was seen more than once but under ten times. The chain recombines TRBV25-1 with TRBJ2-3; 7 bases are shared with TRBD1. V was pared by 6 bases and J by 3 bases, with 12 bases of the junction left unmatched. The CDR3 loop spans 16 amino acids. Per the germline V gene, CDR1 is MGHDK and CDR2 is SYGVNS. In DNA, the CDR3 is TGTGCCAGCAGCCAAATTACAGGGGTTGGGACAGATACGCAGTATTTT. Translation gives CASSQITGVGTDTQYF.

V gene TRBV9 combines with J gene TRBJ1-1; tentative D call: TRBD1 (6 bases). Per the germline V gene, CDR1 is SGDLS and CDR2 is YYNGEE. V lost 1 base, J lost 3 bases, and 7 bases lay in between. The CDR3 consists of 13 residues. The CDR3 DNA reads as TGTGCCAGCAGCGTAAAGGGGGACACTGAAGCTTTCTTT. This sequence encodes CASSVKGDTEAFF.

This rearrangement joins TRBV2 to TRBJ1-1; D call uncertain. The CDR3 sequence is 14 residues long. Germline V gene lookup returns CDR1 SNHLY and CDR2 FYNNEI. V lost 4 bases, J lost 7 bases, and 16 bases lay in between. The chain's CDR3 is CASSGAGRTDEAFF. The CDR3 nucleotides read TGTGCCAGCAGTGGGGCCGGTAGAACTGATGAAGCTTTCTTT.

This clone occurred a few times. The gene calls are TRBV10-3 and TRBJ1-5, with D possibly being TRBD1 (5 bases). This CDR3 has 12 residues. Trimming left V 10 bases short and J 7 bases short, with 14 bases between. Germline V gene lookup returns CDR1 ENHRY and CDR2 SYGVKD. The CDR3 loop is CASSAGSQPQHF. CDR3 DNA: TGTGCCAGCAGCGCAGGGTCACAGCCCCAGCATTTT.

This clone was seen more than once but under ten times. This CDR3 is also generated by other DNA sequences in the sample. V usage is TRBV29-1 and J usage is TRBJ1-1; D is possibly TRBD1 (5 bases). V was shortened by 3 bases and J by 5 bases, with 13 bases between the two germline ends. CDR3 size: 13 residues. The germline V gene encodes CDR1 SQVTM and CDR2 ANQGSEA. CDR3 loop: CSVEGRVNTEAFF. CDR3 in DNA: TGCAGCGTTGAGGGCAGGGTTAATACTGAAGCTTTCTTT.

In this sample, this clone turned up a few times. The V gene is TRBV18, the J gene TRBJ2-5; 16 nucleotides line up with TRBD2. The CDR3 spans 16 residues. The V gene end was trimmed by 5 bases and the J gene end by 5 bases; junction bases not matched to a gene: 5. Germline CDR1 KGHSH, CDR2 LQKENI. The CDR3 here is CASSSGLAGGPETQYF. DNA for the CDR3: TGTGCCAGCTCATCGGGACTAGCGGGAGGGCCGGAGACCCAGTACTTC.

The rearrangement uses TRBV4-2 and TRBJ2-7; D is perhaps TRBD2 (6 bases). The V gene lost 3 bases and the J gene lost 2 bases, with 14 bases spanning the gap. CDR3 length equals 15 residues. Germline assignment: CDR1 LGHNA and CDR2 YNFKEQ. CDR3 loop: CASSHDILAAYEQYF. Here the CDR3 DNA reads TGTGCCAGCAGCCACGATATACTAGCCGCCTACGAGCAGTACTTC.

This clone was detected a few times. CDR3 sequence: CASSPTWQEQPQHF. In DNA, the CDR3 is TGTGCCAGCAGCCCCACTTGGCAGGAACAGCCCCAGCATTTT. The V call is TRBV7-9, the J call TRBJ1-5; D unresolved. CDR1 and CDR2 (germline): SEHNR, FQNEAQ (reference sequence). This CDR3 region has 14 residues. V shed 5 bases and J shed 7 bases, with 15 bases lying between them.

In its sample, this clone was seen a few times. The V gene is TRBV19, the J gene TRBJ2-1, with 14 nucleotides matching TRBD2. Trimming took 9 bases from V and 3 from J; bases not matched to a gene: 4. The CDR3 loop spans 15 amino acids. CDR1 is LNHDA, CDR2 SQIVND, per germline (reference sequence). DNA for the CDR3: TGTGCCAGGAGGACTAGCGGGAGGCTCTACAATGAGCAGTTCTTC. It encodes CARRTSGRLYNEQFF.